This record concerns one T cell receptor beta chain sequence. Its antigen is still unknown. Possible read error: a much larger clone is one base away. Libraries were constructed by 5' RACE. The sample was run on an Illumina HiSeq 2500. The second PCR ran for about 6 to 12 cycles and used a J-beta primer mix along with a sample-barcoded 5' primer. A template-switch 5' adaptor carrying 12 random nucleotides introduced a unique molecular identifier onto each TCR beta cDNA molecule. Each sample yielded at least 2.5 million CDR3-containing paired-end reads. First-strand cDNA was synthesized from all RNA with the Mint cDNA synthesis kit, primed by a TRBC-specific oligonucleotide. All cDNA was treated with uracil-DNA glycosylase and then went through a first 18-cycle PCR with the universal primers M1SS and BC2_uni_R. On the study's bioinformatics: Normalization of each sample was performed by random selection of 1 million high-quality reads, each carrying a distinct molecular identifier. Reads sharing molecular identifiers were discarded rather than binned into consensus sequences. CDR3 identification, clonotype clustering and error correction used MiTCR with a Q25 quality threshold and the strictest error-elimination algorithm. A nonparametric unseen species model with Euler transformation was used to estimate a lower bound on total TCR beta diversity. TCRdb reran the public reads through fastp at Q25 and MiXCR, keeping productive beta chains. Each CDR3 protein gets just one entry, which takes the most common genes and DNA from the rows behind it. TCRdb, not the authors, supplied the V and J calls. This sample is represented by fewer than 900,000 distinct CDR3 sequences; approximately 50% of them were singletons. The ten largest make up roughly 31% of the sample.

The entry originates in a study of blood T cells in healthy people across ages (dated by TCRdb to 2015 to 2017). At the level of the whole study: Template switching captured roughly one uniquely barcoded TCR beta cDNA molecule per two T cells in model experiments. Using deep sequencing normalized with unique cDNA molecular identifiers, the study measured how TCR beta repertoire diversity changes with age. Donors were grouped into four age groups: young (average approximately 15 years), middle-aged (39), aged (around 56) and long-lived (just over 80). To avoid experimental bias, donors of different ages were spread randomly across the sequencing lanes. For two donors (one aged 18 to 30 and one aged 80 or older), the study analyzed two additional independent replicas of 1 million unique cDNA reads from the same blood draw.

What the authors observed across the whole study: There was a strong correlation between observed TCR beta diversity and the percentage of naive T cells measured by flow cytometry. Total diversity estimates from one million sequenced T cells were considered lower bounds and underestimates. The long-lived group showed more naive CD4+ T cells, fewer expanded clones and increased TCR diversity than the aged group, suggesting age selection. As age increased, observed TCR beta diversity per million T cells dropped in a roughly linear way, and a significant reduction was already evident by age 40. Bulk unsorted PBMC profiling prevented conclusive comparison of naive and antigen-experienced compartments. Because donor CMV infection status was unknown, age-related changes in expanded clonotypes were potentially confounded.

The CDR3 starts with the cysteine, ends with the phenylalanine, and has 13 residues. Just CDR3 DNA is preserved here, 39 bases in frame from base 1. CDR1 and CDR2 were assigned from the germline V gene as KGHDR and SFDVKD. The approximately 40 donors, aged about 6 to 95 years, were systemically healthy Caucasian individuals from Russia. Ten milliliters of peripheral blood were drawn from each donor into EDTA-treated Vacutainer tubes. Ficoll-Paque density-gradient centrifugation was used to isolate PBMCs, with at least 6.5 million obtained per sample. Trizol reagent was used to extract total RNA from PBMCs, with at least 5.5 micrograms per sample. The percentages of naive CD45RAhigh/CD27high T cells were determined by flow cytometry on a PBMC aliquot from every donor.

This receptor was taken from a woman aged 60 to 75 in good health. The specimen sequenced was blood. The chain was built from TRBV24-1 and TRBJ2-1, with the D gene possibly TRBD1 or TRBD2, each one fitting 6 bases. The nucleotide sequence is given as TGTACCACCAGTGAGGGGGGATCGGTTGAGCAGTTCTTC. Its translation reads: CTTSEGGSVEQFF.